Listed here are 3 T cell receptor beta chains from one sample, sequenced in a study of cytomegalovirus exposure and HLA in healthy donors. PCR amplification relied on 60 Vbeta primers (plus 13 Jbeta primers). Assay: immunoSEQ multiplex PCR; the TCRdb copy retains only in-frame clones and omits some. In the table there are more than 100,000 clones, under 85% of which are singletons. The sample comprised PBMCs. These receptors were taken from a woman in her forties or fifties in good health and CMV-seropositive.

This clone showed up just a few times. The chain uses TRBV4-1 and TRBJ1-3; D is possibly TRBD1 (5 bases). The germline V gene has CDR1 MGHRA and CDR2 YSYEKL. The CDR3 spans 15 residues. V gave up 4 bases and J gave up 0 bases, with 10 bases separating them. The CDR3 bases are TGCGCCAGCAGCCGTTCAGGGAACTCTGGAAACACCATATATTTT. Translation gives CASSRSGNSGNTIYF.

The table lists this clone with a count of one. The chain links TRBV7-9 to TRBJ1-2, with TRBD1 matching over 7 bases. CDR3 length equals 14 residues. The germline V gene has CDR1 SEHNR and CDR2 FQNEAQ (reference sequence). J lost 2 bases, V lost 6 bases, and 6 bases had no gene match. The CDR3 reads CASSYMTGNYGYTF. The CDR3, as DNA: TGTGCCAGCAGTTATATGACAGGGAACTATGGCTACACCTTC.

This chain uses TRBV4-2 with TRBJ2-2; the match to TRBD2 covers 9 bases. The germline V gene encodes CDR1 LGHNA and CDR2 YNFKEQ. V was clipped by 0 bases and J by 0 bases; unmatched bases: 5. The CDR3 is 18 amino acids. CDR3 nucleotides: TGTGCCAGCAGCCAAGAAGTAGCGGGGGCCCCGAACACCGGGGAGCTGTTTTTT. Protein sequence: CASSQEVAGAPNTGELFF.